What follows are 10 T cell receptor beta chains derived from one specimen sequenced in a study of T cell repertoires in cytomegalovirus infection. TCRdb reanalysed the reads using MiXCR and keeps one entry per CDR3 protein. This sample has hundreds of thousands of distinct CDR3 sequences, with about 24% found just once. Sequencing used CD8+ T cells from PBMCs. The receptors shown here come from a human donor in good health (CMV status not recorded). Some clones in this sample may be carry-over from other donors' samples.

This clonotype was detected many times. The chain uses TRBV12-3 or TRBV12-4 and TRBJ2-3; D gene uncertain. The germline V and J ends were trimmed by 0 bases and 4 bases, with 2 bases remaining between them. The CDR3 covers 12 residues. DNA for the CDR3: TGTGCCAGCAGTTTAGCCCCAGATACGCAGTATTTT. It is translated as CASSLAPDTQYF.

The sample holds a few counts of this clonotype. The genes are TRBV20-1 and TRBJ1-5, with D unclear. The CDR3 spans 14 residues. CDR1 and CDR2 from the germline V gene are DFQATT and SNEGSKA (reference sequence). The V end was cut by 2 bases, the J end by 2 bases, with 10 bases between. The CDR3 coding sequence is TGCAGTGCTAGAAGGAGGGATGGCAATCAGCCCCAGCATTTT. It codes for CSARRRDGNQPQHF.

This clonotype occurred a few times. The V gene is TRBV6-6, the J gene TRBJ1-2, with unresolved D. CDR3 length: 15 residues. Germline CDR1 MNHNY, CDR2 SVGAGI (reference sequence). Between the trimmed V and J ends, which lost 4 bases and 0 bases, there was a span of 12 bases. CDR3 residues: CASSSLTLTNYGYTF. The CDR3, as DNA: TGTGCCAGCAGTTCATTGACACTTACTAACTATGGCTACACCTTC.

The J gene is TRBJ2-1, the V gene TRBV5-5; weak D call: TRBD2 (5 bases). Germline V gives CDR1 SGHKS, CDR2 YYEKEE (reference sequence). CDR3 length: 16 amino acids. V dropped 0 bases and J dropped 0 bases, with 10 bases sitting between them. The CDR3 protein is CASSLEASSSYNEQFF. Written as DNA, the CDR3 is TGTGCCAGCAGCTTGGAGGCTAGCAGCTCCTACAATGAGCAGTTCTTC.

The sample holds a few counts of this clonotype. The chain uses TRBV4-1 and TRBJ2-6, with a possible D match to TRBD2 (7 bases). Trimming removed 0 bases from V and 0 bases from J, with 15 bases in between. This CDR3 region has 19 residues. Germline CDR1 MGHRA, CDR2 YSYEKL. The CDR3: CASSQDWGGGYSGANVLTF. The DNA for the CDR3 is TGCGCCAGCAGCCAAGATTGGGGGGGGGGCTACTCTGGGGCCAACGTCCTGACTTTC.

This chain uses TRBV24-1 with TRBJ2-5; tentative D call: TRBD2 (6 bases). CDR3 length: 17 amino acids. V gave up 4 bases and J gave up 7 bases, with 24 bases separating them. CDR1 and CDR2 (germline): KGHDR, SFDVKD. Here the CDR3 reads CATSESPGAGVRGTQYF. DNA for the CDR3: TGTGCCACCAGTGAGTCTCCTGGAGCGGGTGTTCGGGGGACCCAGTACTTC.

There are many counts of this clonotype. The CDR3 region has the DNA TGTGCCATCAGTTGGACAGTAAATAGCAATCAGCCCCAGCATTTT. This gives the protein CAISWTVNSNQPQHF. The rearrangement links TRBV10-3 to TRBJ1-5, with a possible D match to TRBD1 (6 bases). CDR1 is ENHRY and CDR2 is SYGVKD in the germline V gene. V was shortened by 5 bases and J by 0 bases, with 11 bases between the two germline ends. The CDR3 extends over 15 amino acids.

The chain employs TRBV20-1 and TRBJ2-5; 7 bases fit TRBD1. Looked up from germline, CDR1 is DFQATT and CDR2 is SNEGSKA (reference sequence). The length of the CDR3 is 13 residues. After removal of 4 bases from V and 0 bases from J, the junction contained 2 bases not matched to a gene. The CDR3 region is CSAKDRYQETQYF. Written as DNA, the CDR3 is TGCAGTGCTAAGGACAGGTACCAAGAGACCCAGTACTTC.

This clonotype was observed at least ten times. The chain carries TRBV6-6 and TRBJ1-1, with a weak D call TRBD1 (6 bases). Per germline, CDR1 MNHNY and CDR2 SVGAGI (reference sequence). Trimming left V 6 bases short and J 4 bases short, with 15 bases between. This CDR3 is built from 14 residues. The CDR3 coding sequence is TGTGCCAGCAGGGACCCTACAGGGCCCACTGAAGCTTTCTTT. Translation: CASRDPTGPTEAFF.

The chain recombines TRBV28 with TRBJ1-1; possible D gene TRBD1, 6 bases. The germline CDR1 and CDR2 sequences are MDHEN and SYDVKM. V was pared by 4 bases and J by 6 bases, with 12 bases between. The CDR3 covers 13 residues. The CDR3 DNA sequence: TGTGCCAGCAGTTCCACAGGGCGCGCTGAAGCTTTCTTT. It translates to CASSSTGRAEAFF.